In its sample, the clone carrying this TCR beta chain was seen many times. Its antigen remains unknown. RNA transcripts provided the template for amplifying TCR beta CDR3 regions. Following a first-round RT-PCR that used HTBI primers, a second-round multiplex PCR was carried out. In TCRdb, the multiplex PCR reads were re-called with MiXCR into one record per CDR3 protein. The sample holds approximately 380,000 distinct CDR3 sequences, more than 20% seen once. These data belong to a study of Graves' ophthalmopathy and Graves' hyperthyroidism. General study results and limits: Most thyroid clonotypes expanded beyond 0.001 frequency were also found in blood.

The receptor was derived from a young woman with stable Graves' hyperthyroidism. The sample consisted of peripheral blood.

This chain's CDR3 is CSARPSGSGETQYF. In nucleotides, the CDR3 is TGCAGTGCTAGACCTAGCGGGAGCGGGGAGACCCAGTACTTC. V and J are TRBV20-1 and TRBJ2-5; 10 positions match TRBD2. This CDR3 region has 14 residues. The J segment lost 5 bases and the V segment lost 2 bases, leaving 5 bases of the junction unmatched. In germline, CDR1 is DFQATT, CDR2 SNEGSKA (reference sequence).